The text below deals with one T cell receptor (beta chain). There are 17 residues in the CDR3. Trimming removed 1 base at V and 7 bases at J, with 20 bases between. CDR1 is MNHNS, CDR2 SASEGT, per germline. Clones were sequenced by immunoSEQ multiplex PCR, and TCRdb holds only the in-frame ones, with some missing. The sample lists fewer than 600,000 clones, roughly 87% seen once, with 1.7% in the top ten. The data were taken from a study of Ad26.COV2.S vaccination and SARS-CoV-2 variants. Treatment: around 19 received Ad26.COV2.S at low or high dose, single or two shots; about 5 received placebo; per-sample allocation not given. It was on day 63 after the first vaccine or placebo injection that samples were taken.

This chain links TRBV6-1 with TRBJ2-4, with no clear D. The sample in question was peripheral blood, obtained in a trial of Ad26.COV2.S vaccine versus placebo. This receptor was identified in a person aged 18-65 years who received the Ad26.COV2.S COVID-19 vaccine or a placebo. The DNA of the CDR3 is TGTGCCAGCAGTGAAGTGGGTATGGGTGTGGGCCCCAACATTCAGTACTTC. It is translated as CASSEVGMGVGPNIQYF.